The clone carrying this TCR beta chain occurred many times. No antigen is known for it. A template switching step contributed a universal primer site, while unique molecular identifiers were present in the cDNA. TCRdb called the 5' RACE reads again in MiXCR, with one record for every CDR3 protein. This repertoire shows about 810,000 distinct CDR3 sequences, approximately 13% found once; its top ten account for roughly 1.5%. The data derive from a study of identical twins. General study points: Out-of-frame alpha sequences shared between twins exhibited an excess of low generation probability.

In germline, CDR1 is MNHEY, CDR2 SVGAGI. Trimming cost V 2 bases and J 0 bases, with 6 bases left between them. The CDR3 covers 14 residues. This same sample was also taken into another study, of yellow fever vaccine responses in identical twins.

Sequencing was carried out using PBMCs. The chain couples TRBV6-5 to TRBJ2-3; possible D gene TRBD2, 6 bases. This clonotype was obtained from a woman aged 18-29 years in good health. This CDR3 reads CASSYGGSTDTQYF. For the CDR3, the DNA is TGTGCCAGCAGTTACGGGGGGAGCACAGATACGCAGTATTTT.